Shown below are 28 T cell receptor beta chains from a single sample sequenced in a study of regulatory T cells in long-lasting Graves disease. Researchers made TCR beta libraries by using iRepertoire HTBI primers and running Arm-PCR on CDR3 regions. TCRdb reprocessed the multiplex PCR reads via MiXCR and lists one record per CDR3 protein. The table lists roughly 500,000 distinct CDR3 sequences, approximately 13% of them singletons. As for time point: newly diagnosed GD, antithyroid drugs for less than 3 months. The TCR library was made from RNA that had been extracted from PBMCs in TRIzol. This sample was shared with a second study, whose subject was T cells in Graves' hyperthyroidism and ophthalmopathy.

Sequencing used peripheral blood mononuclear cells (PBMCs), obtained at new diagnosis, from a patient treated with antithyroid drugs. These receptors came from a man younger than 45 with Graves disease.

V and J are TRBV3-1 and TRBJ2-4, with 7 bases fitting TRBD2. After removal of 1 base from V and 1 base from J, the junction contained 7 bases not matched to a gene. Germline V gene lookup returns CDR1 LGHDT and CDR2 YNNKEL (reference sequence). The CDR3 sequence is 17 residues long. The DNA for the CDR3 is TGTGCCAGCAGCCAAGGGATCCGGGGAGGGGCCAAAAACATTCAGTACTTC. The encoded protein is CASSQGIRGGAKNIQYF.

The chain recombines TRBV20-1 with TRBJ2-3; TRBD1 or TRBD2 may be the D gene (5 bases each). Germline V gene data show CDR1 as DFQATT and CDR2 as SNEGSKA (reference sequence). Between the trimmed V and J ends, which lost 3 bases and 0 bases, there was a span of 10 bases. This CDR3 region has 14 residues. CDR3 bases: TGCAGTGCTAGCGGGACGGATAGCACAGATACGCAGTATTTT. Its translation: CSASGTDSTDTQYF.

This clonotype was detected many times. The chain links TRBV2 to TRBJ2-7, with TRBD1 identical over 9 bases. Looked up from germline, CDR1 is SNHLY and CDR2 is FYNNEI. Unmatched junction bases numbered 5, after V lost 2 bases and J lost 6 bases. This CDR3 comprises 14 residues. Here the CDR3 DNA reads TGTGCCAGCAGTGAAAACAGGGGGCTGGGCGAGCAGTACTTC. Translation gives CASSENRGLGEQYF.

The chain links TRBV25-1 to TRBJ2-7; 11 bases agree with TRBD1. Per the germline V gene, CDR1 is MGHDK and CDR2 is SYGVNS. The CDR3 loop spans 17 amino acids. V was pared by 10 bases and J by 7 bases, with 21 bases of the junction left unmatched. CDR3 nucleotides: TGTGCCACTCAGTCTGCCCGAGGCGGACAGGGGGCGAGAGAGCAGTACTTC. Residues: CATQSARGGQGAREQYF.

The rearrangement links TRBV25-1 to TRBJ2-4; no clear D gene. The CDR3 runs 11 residues. V lost 1 base to trimming and J lost 9 bases, with 4 bases between them. CDR1 is MGHDK and CDR2 is SYGVNS in the germline V gene. The CDR3 reads CASSEFGIQYF. CDR3 coding DNA: TGTGCCAGCAGTGAATTTGGCATTCAGTACTTC. Complete variable domain (other parts from reference TRBV25-1 and TRBJ2-4): EADIYQTPRYLVIGTGKKITLECSQTMGHDKMYWYQQDPGMELHLIHYSYGVNSTEKGDLSSESTVSRIRTEHFPLTLESARPSHTSQYLCASSEFGIQYFGAGTRLSVL.

The chain recombines TRBV2 with TRBJ2-7; 10 nucleotides match TRBD1. The germline V gene encodes CDR1 SNHLY and CDR2 FYNNEI. CDR3 size: 15 residues. V shed 3 bases, J shed 2 bases, and the junction held 4 bases outside the gene matches. CDR3 in amino acids: CASSERDRGTYEQYF. Written as DNA, the CDR3 is TGTGCCAGCAGTGAGAGGGACAGGGGAACCTACGAGCAGTACTTC.

This clonotype was observed a few times. At one end the junction does not follow the germline gene, possibly because of a read error. The chain carries TRBV12-3 or TRBV12-4 and TRBJ2-6; tentatively, D is TRBD1 (6 bases). This CDR3 is built from 13 residues. The CDR3 DNA is TGTGCCAGCAGTTTAGCGGGGGCCAACGTCCCGACTTTC. It codes for CASSLAGANVPTF.

This clonotype was recorded at least ten times. CDR3 loop: CASSLRRVTEAFF. The CDR3 DNA reads as TGTGCCAGCAGTTTACGTCGGGTGACTGAAGCTTTCTTT. The chain has TRBV12-3 or TRBV12-4 and TRBJ1-1; D uncertain. V gave up 2 bases and J gave up 5 bases, with 9 bases separating them. The CDR3 sequence is 13 residues long.

In its sample, this clonotype was seen many times. This chain connects TRBV30 to TRBJ2-7; 7 positions match TRBD1. The CDR3 extends over 15 amino acids. CDR1 is GTSNPN and CDR2 is SVGIG in the germline V gene (reference sequence). Trimming at V came to 2 bases and at J to 1 base, leaving 8 bases not matched to a gene. The CDR3: CAWSQSTGISYEQYF. The CDR3 bases are TGTGCCTGGAGTCAATCGACAGGGATATCCTACGAGCAGTACTTC.

In its sample, this clonotype was seen a few times. A single base separates this from a much larger clone, so it may be a read error. The genes are TRBV12-3 or TRBV12-4 and TRBJ1-2; 9 bases line up with TRBD1. This CDR3 is built from 13 residues. V gave up 5 bases and J gave up 9 bases; unmatched junction bases: 7. The CDR3 nucleotides are TGTGCCAGCAGTCCTCGGACAGGGGACAGCTACACCTTC. Its translation: CASSPRTGDSYTF.

Many counts were recorded for this clonotype. V is TRBV12-3 or TRBV12-4 and J is TRBJ2-7; D is undetermined. Trimming removed 8 bases at V and 7 bases at J, with 18 bases between. CDR3 length: 13 amino acids. This CDR3 reads CASATNAAAEQYF. Written as DNA, the CDR3 is TGTGCCAGCGCCACCAACGCCGCGGCGGAGCAGTACTTC.

The CDR3: CSAGLIGELFF. The CDR3 DNA is TGCAGCGCTGGTCTTATCGGGGAGCTGTTTTTT. The J gene is TRBJ2-2, the V gene TRBV29-1, with D unclear. The CDR3 contains 11 residues. Germline lookup yields CDR1 SQVTM and CDR2 ANQGSEA. Deletions cut 7 bases from V and 7 bases from J, with 10 bases between.

A word on this clonotype: No conserved phenylalanine or tryptophan is present at the end of the CDR3, so a read error is the likely explanation. The rearrangement uses TRBV30 and TRBJ1-1; TRBD1 is a possible D gene (6 bases). CDR1 and CDR2 (germline): GTSNPN, SVGIG (reference sequence). Between the trimmed V and J ends, which lost 8 bases and 4 bases, there was a span of 14 bases. The CDR3 extends over 12 amino acids. DNA for the CDR3: TGTGCCGCGGGGGGGGGGGCCACTGAAGCTTTCCTT. This encodes CAAGGGATEAFL.

CDR3 amino acids: CASSPTGGSETQYF. CDR3 nucleotides: TGCGCCAGCAGCCCCACCGGCGGAAGTGAGACCCAGTACTTC. This sequence joins TRBV5-1 and TRBJ2-5; D remains ambiguous. The CDR3 contains 14 residues. Germline lookup yields CDR1 SGHRS and CDR2 YFSETQ. V lost 4 bases, J lost 5 bases, and 15 bases lay in between.

This clonotype was seen ten or more times. V and J are TRBV6-9 and TRBJ1-5; unclear D gene. The CDR3 spans 14 residues. Germline loops: CDR1 MNHGY, CDR2 SVAAGI. Trimming removed 3 bases from V and 2 bases from J, with 8 bases in between. CDR3 nucleotides: TGTGCCAGCAGTTACGGGCAGGGCAATCAGCCCCAGCATTTT. It translates to CASSYGQGNQPQHF.

This clonotype has ten or more counts. The chain combines TRBV10-1 with TRBJ2-3; D might be TRBD2 (5 bases). The CDR3 has 15 residues. V dropped 3 bases and J dropped 4 bases, with 14 bases sitting between them. Germline V lookup: CDR1 WNHNN, CDR2 SYGVQD (reference sequence). The CDR3 coding sequence is TGCGCCAGCAGTGACCCTGGGGAGCCTCCAGATACGCAGTATTTT. Protein: CASSDPGEPPDTQYF.

The chain couples TRBV19 to TRBJ2-7; 7 bases map to TRBD1. With V trimmed by 4 bases and J by 6 bases, 0 bases remained unmatched. CDR3 length: 11 residues. CDR1 and CDR2 (germline): LNHDA, SQIVND (reference sequence). CDR3 protein: CASSNRGEQYF. For the CDR3, the DNA is TGTGCCAGTAGTAACAGGGGCGAGCAGTACTTC.

This clonotype showed up many times. The chain has TRBV6-2 or TRBV6-3 and TRBJ1-1, with 7 bases aligning to TRBD1. CDR1 and CDR2 (germline): MNHEY, SVGEGT. The V gene end was trimmed by 2 bases and the J gene end by 3 bases; junction bases not matched to a gene: 3. This CDR3 comprises 14 residues. CDR3 coding DNA: TGTGCCAGCAGTTACGAGGGGGCAGACACTGAAGCTTTCTTT. Translated, it gives CASSYEGADTEAFF.

On this clonotype itself: With a much larger clone just one base away, this may be a read error. The chain couples TRBV29-1 to TRBJ2-1; D unresolved. This CDR3 has 14 amino acids. The V gene's germline CDR1 is SQVTM and CDR2 ANQGSEA. CDR3 in amino acids: CSIWASPNYNERFF. The CDR3 DNA reads TGCAGCATTTGGGCCTCACCTAACTACAATGAGCGGTTCTTC.

There are many counts of this clonotype. This chain links TRBV11-2 with TRBJ2-7; weak D call: TRBD1 (6 bases). The CDR3 totals 15 residues. Germline values: CDR1 SGHAT, CDR2 FQNNGV. Deletions cut 5 bases from V and 5 bases from J, with 19 bases between. The CDR3 region has the DNA TGTGCCAGCAGCCATAGTACCACAGGGTTCCACGAGCAGTACTTC. This codes for CASSHSTTGFHEQYF.

A few counts support this clonotype. This chain links TRBV24-1 with TRBJ2-1; either TRBD1 or TRBD2 may supply D (5 bases each). The V end lost 6 bases, the J end lost 6 bases, and 11 bases lay between the germline ends. The CDR3 covers 13 residues. Germline assignment: CDR1 KGHDR and CDR2 SFDVKD. CDR3 sequence reads: CATSLFGGNEQFF. The CDR3 bases are TGTGCCACCAGTCTTTTTGGGGGCAATGAGCAGTTCTTC.

As regards this clonotype: It may be a read error: a sequence one base away is much more abundant. This chain links TRBV13 with TRBJ2-7; 11 positions match TRBD1. Germline V gene lookup returns CDR1 PRHDT and CDR2 FYEKMQ (reference sequence). V trimming: 4 bases; J trimming: 6 bases; junction bases outside the gene matches: 5. The CDR3 covers 14 residues. The CDR3 reads CASSWGQGVCEQYF. DNA of the CDR3: TGTGCCAGCAGCTGGGGACAGGGGGTTTGCGAGCAGTACTTC.

Many counts were recorded for this clonotype. The CDR3 coding sequence is TGCAGTGCTAGAGATGAGAGCCGCATGGCGGCCTACGAGCAGTACTTC. This translates into CSARDESRMAAYEQYF. The chain links TRBV20-1 to TRBJ2-7; no clear D gene. The CDR3 length is 16 residues. Germline-derived CDR1 and CDR2 are DFQATT and SNEGSKA (reference sequence). The germline V and J ends were trimmed by 0 bases and 2 bases, with 17 bases remaining between them.

This clonotype occurred many times. The chain is built from TRBV18 and TRBJ2-5, with no clear D. V was clipped by 3 bases and J by 4 bases, with 9 bases between them. Germline CDR1 reads KGHSH; CDR2 reads LQKENI. The CDR3 contains 13 residues. This CDR3 is CASSPTYRETQYF. Here the CDR3 DNA reads TGTGCCAGCTCACCCACCTACAGAGAGACCCAGTACTTC.

There are many counts of this clonotype. The V call is TRBV19, the J call TRBJ2-6, with a possible D match to TRBD2 (5 bases). Per the germline V gene, CDR1 is LNHDA and CDR2 is SQIVND (reference sequence). CDR3 length: 17 amino acids. Trimming shortened V by 6 bases and J by 1 base, and 16 bases separated the two germline ends. CDR3 region: CASSPDSTSSGANVLTF. The CDR3, as DNA: TGTGCCAGTAGCCCGGACTCTACGTCGTCTGGGGCCAACGTCCTGACTTTC.

Concerning this clonotype itself: Sequence at one end of the junction differs from germline and may be a read error. The chain couples TRBV10-3 to TRBJ2-3; 9 bases are a match to TRBD2. CDR1 and CDR2 from the germline V gene are ENHRY and SYGVKD. The CDR3 consists of 14 residues. The CDR3 region is CAIGGGRAGDAQYF. In nucleotides, the CDR3 is TGTGCCATCGGGGGCGGGAGGGCCGGAGATGCGCAGTATTTT.

This clonotype was detected a few times. This may stem from a read error, because a much larger clone lies one nucleotide away. The chain employs TRBV28 and TRBJ1-5; D is ambiguous. This CDR3 comprises 16 residues. The germline gives CDR1 MDHEN, CDR2 SYDVKM. Trimming pared 5 bases from V and 3 bases from J, leaving 17 bases between. The CDR3 DNA sequence: TGTGCCAGCAGTGAGGCCGGTGAGGGAAACAATCAGCCCCAGCATTTT. This gives the protein CASSEAGEGNNQPQHF. Based on the CDR3 plus reference TRBV28 and TRBJ1-5, the full variable domain is DVKVTQSSRYLVKRTGEKVFLECVQDMDHENMFWYRQDPGLGLRLIYFSYDVKMKEKGDIPEGYSVSREKKERFSLILESASTNQTSMYLCASSEAGEGNNQPQHFGDGTRLSIL.

This clonotype appeared a few times. The chain employs TRBV9 and TRBJ2-1; TRBD1 matches at 7 bases. The CDR3 contains 13 residues. Germline loops: CDR1 SGDLS, CDR2 YYNGEE. The J segment lost 3 bases and the V segment lost 3 bases, leaving 0 bases of the junction unmatched. The CDR3 sequence: CASSGDSYNEQFF. The CDR3 nucleotides read TGTGCCAGCAGCGGGGACAGCTACAATGAGCAGTTCTTC.